A selection of T cell receptor beta chains follows, all from one sample in a study of blood T cell repertoires in COVID-19. The assay was immunoSEQ multiplex PCR, and TCRdb's table has in-frame clones only and misses some. This sample has about 140,000 clones, with approximately 84% found just once. What was sequenced was peripheral blood. The source is a woman between 55 and 75 years old with acute or convalescent COVID-19. Each CDR3 is given without its conserved first and last residue. D genes are given only for firm matches.

CDR3	V	J	D
ASRARDTQY	TRBV28	TRBJ2-3	.
ASSIQGFGELF	TRBV6-5	TRBJ2-2	TRBD1
ASSHTGTGGGDTQY	TRBV3-1/TRBV3-2	TRBJ2-3	TRBD1
ASSLRAGVSTDTQY	TRBV7-9	TRBJ2-3	TRBD2
ASSPLRDTGRELF	TRBV28	TRBJ2-2	.
ASSPIPLRDSNQPQH	TRBV18	TRBJ1-5	.
ASRIGLSGRPKETQY	TRBV11-3	TRBJ2-5	TRBD2
ASGLARQGNTEAF	TRBV12-5	TRBJ1-1	TRBD1
ASSELDRSKEAF	TRBV25-1	TRBJ1-1	.
ASSQGLAVRSDTQY	TRBV3-1/TRBV3-2	TRBJ2-3	TRBD2
ATSGPQGVLTGELF	TRBV24-1	TRBJ2-2	TRBD1
ASSQWTGGTGELF	TRBV11-2	TRBJ2-2	TRBD1
SASPGTSVKNEQF	TRBV20-1	TRBJ2-1	TRBD2
ASSTGGNGANVLT	TRBV19	TRBJ2-6	.
ASSPWASGHNEQF	TRBV11-2	TRBJ2-1	TRBD2
ASSGTDRARGYT	TRBV9	TRBJ1-2	TRBD1
ASSPRTGASGNTIY	TRBV11-3	TRBJ1-3	TRBD1
ASSLGSGLQGTGELF	TRBV5-1	TRBJ2-2	.
ASSPTAAGTSTDTQY	TRBV7-2	TRBJ2-3	.
ATSRAVEQF	TRBV15	TRBJ2-1	.
ASSLEPLQYEQY	TRBV5-1	TRBJ2-7	.
ASSLTSGAYNEQF	TRBV2	TRBJ2-1	TRBD2
ASSFGLAAQETQY	TRBV28	TRBJ2-5	TRBD2
ASRLAGGWQPQH	TRBV28	TRBJ1-5	.
ASSPITGFHGYT	TRBV7-2	TRBJ1-2	.
ASSEATTGIGQPQH	TRBV6-1	TRBJ1-5	TRBD1
ASSLAPQETQY	TRBV5-1	TRBJ2-5	.
ASSQRGLAGFSYNEQF	TRBV28	TRBJ2-1	TRBD2
ASSLALRDRGGQPQH	TRBV7-7	TRBJ1-5	TRBD1
ASNSPNQPQH	TRBV5-6	TRBJ1-5	.
ASSVTGGEQF	TRBV11-3	TRBJ2-1	TRBD1
ASSEAGAYLH	TRBV2	TRBJ1-6	.
ASSLGGTAPRPLH	TRBV5-4	TRBJ1-6	.
ASSERGSDSPLH	TRBV2	TRBJ1-6	.
ASSQAGPTGGNGYT	TRBV14	TRBJ1-2	TRBD1
ASSSGLAGVYEQY	TRBV28	TRBJ2-7	TRBD2
ASAGQANQPQH	TRBV2	TRBJ1-5	TRBD1
ASSQGQDYGYT	TRBV4-1	TRBJ1-2	.
ASSIGEGQGEQY	TRBV19	TRBJ2-7	TRBD1
ASSYRDRPPGELF	TRBV5-1	TRBJ2-2	TRBD1
ASSPSGGPAKNIQY	TRBV9	TRBJ2-4	.
ASSIGGRGQPQH	TRBV19	TRBJ1-5	.
ASSPAWSAYEQY	TRBV18	TRBJ2-7	.
ASSLVRGEQY	TRBV5-6	TRBJ2-7	.
ASVTRTGAREQY	TRBV6-6	TRBJ2-7	TRBD1
ASSQGQGAPF	TRBV28	TRBJ1-1	TRBD1
ASSTLGGGGNTIY	TRBV19	TRBJ1-3	.
ASSPGQAGSTGELF	TRBV18	TRBJ2-2	TRBD1
ASTQLAGVYNEQF	TRBV7-9	TRBJ2-1	TRBD2